Listed here are 3 T cell receptor beta chains from one sample, sequenced in a study of T cells after yellow fever vaccination. One entry per CDR3 protein, called by TCRdb with MiXCR from the 5' RACE reads. The sample shows some 320,000 distinct CDR3 sequences, roughly 9.4% of them seen only once. The sample in question was PBMCs, obtained on the day of the first yellow fever vaccination. The receptors were gathered from a young man who received the YFV17D yellow fever vaccine.

This clonotype appeared a few times. The chain links TRBV6-2 or TRBV6-3 to TRBJ1-1; D might be TRBD1 (5 bases). Trimming took 4 bases from V and 4 from J, leaving 13 bases between them. This CDR3 comprises 14 residues. The germline CDR1 and CDR2 sequences are MNHEY and SVGEGT. The CDR3 loop reads CASSLKQVGTEAFF. Here the CDR3 DNA reads TGTGCCAGCAGTTTGAAACAGGTAGGCACTGAAGCTTTCTTT.

This clonotype appeared many times. This rearrangement joins TRBV7-9 to TRBJ2-1; 7 bases align to TRBD1. The J segment lost 5 bases and the V segment lost 5 bases, leaving 9 bases of the junction unmatched. The CDR3 is made up of 15 amino acids. Germline CDR1 SEHNR, CDR2 FQNEAQ (reference sequence). The CDR3 coding sequence is TGTGCCAGCAGCCCCCTCCGGGACAGAGACAATGAGCAGTTCTTC. Its protein is CASSPLRDRDNEQFF.

A few counts support this clonotype. The DNA of the CDR3 is TGTGCCAGCAGTCAAAGCACGGCTCATGCCGGGACCTATGGCTACACCTTC. Encoded protein: CASSQSTAHAGTYGYTF. The rearrangement links TRBV6-1 to TRBJ1-2; a weak D match, TRBD1 (5 bases). V lost 5 bases, J lost 4 bases, and 23 bases lay in between. Germline V CDR1 and CDR2: MNHNS, SASEGT. There are 17 residues in the CDR3.